A single sample is the source of the 32 T cell receptor beta chains below, sequenced in a study of blood T cell repertoires in COVID-19. Some clones are missing from TCRdb's copy, which holds only in-frame ones; the method was immunoSEQ multiplex PCR. The sample carries about 140,000 clones, 75% to 90% recorded once. The source material was peripheral blood. These receptors all stem from a man between 65 and 85 years old who had recovered from COVID-19.

This clone occurred a few times. The chain combines TRBV19 with TRBJ2-3; 7 bases fit TRBD1. The CDR3 is 14 residues long. Per the germline V gene, CDR1 is LNHDA and CDR2 is SQIVND (reference sequence). The trim removed 6 bases at V and 6 bases at J, leaving 9 bases unmatched. The CDR3 bases are TGTGCCAGTAGCCACACAGGGGCGGACGATACGCAGTATTTT. This translates into CASSHTGADDTQYF.

The rearrangement links TRBV6-4 to TRBJ2-1, with 7 bases identical to TRBD2. Germline values: CDR1 MRHNA, CDR2 SNTAGT. The CDR3 runs to 15 residues. V shed 4 bases, J shed 3 bases, and the junction held 6 bases outside the gene matches. Here the CDR3 reads CASSVQASGYNEQFF. The CDR3 DNA reads TGTGCCAGCAGTGTTCAGGCTAGCGGCTACAATGAGCAGTTCTTC.

The gene calls are TRBV5-1 and TRBJ2-1, with TRBD2 matching over 14 bases. In germline, CDR1 is SGHRS, CDR2 YFSETQ. The trim removed 4 bases at V and 2 bases at J, leaving 2 bases unmatched. The CDR3 loop spans 16 amino acids. The DNA for the CDR3 is TGCGCCAGCAGCGAGGGACTAGCGGGAGCCTACAATGAGCAGTTCTTC. This codes for CASSEGLAGAYNEQFF. The full variable domain, with the rest looked up from reference TRBV5-1 and TRBJ2-1, is KAGVTQTPRYLIKTRGQQVTLSCSPISGHRSVSWYQQTPGQGLQFLFEYFSETQRNKGNFPGRFSGRQFSNSRSEMNVSTLELGDSALYLCASSEGLAGAYNEQFFGPGTRLTVL.

V usage is TRBV7-8 and J usage is TRBJ1-5, with 8 bases fitting TRBD1. The V and J ends lost 3 bases and 4 bases, in that order; junction bases with no gene match: 5. CDR1 and CDR2 (germline): SGHVS, FQNEAQ. This CDR3 has 15 residues. The CDR3 sequence is CASSLDRVGNQPQHF. CDR3 in DNA: TGTGCCAGCAGCTTGGACAGGGTGGGGAATCAGCCCCAGCATTTT. Variable domain in full (rest from reference TRBV7-8 and TRBJ1-5): GAGVSQSPRYKVAKRGQDVALRCDPISGHVSLFWYQQALGQGPEFLTYFQNEAQLDKSGLPSDRFFAERPEGSVSTLKIQRTQQEDSAVYLCASSLDRVGNQPQHFGDGTRLSIL.

The CDR3 region has the DNA TGTGCCTGGAGTGTACCAGGGGAGTCCTACGAGCAGTACTTC. It codes for CAWSVPGESYEQYF. The J gene is TRBJ2-7, the V gene TRBV30; possibly TRBD1 for D (6 bases). V lost 0 bases to trimming and J lost 1 base, with 10 bases between them. CDR1 and CDR2 from the germline V gene are GTSNPN and SVGIG (reference sequence). The CDR3 length is 14 residues.

V gene TRBV27 combines with J gene TRBJ2-1; 8 bases are shared with TRBD2. The CDR3 consists of 15 residues. The J segment lost 2 bases and the V segment lost 10 bases, leaving 10 bases of the junction unmatched. Germline V gives CDR1 MNHEY, CDR2 SMNVEV (reference sequence). CDR3: CATKLLAAAYNEQFF. In DNA form, the CDR3 reads TGTGCCACCAAGTTACTAGCGGCGGCCTACAATGAGCAGTTCTTC.

J is TRBJ2-7 and V is TRBV7-8; 8 bases line up with TRBD2. Germline V gene sequence: CDR1 SGHVS, CDR2 FQNEAQ. Trimming removed 2 bases from V and 3 bases from J; junction bases left unmatched: 15. The CDR3 has 18 residues. The CDR3 region has the DNA TGTGCCAGCAGCTTATTGGATCGCGTCGAGCGGGAGATCTACGAGCAGTACTTC. This gives the protein CASSLLDRVEREIYEQYF.

The rearrangement joins TRBV6-7 to TRBJ2-1; perhaps TRBD2 as D (5 bases). TRBV6-7 is an ORF, and what it does is uncertain. This CDR3 contains 14 residues. V lost 5 bases to trimming and J lost 0 bases, with 8 bases between them. The DNA for the CDR3 is TGTGCCAGCAGTGGGAGCCTCTCCTACAATGAGCAGTTCTTC. Amino acid sequence: CASSGSLSYNEQFF.

Concerning this clone: This sample includes further DNA sequences coding for the same CDR3. The chain combines TRBV29-1 with TRBJ1-2, with 7 bases lining up with TRBD1. Germline V gene sequence: CDR1 SQVTM, CDR2 ANQGSEA. This CDR3 contains 12 residues. Trimming cost V 0 bases and J 8 bases; bases outside gene matches: 3. CDR3 coding DNA: TGCAGCGTTGAAGACGGAGGGGGCGGCTACACCTTC. Translation: CSVEDGGGGYTF. Full variable domain (remainder filled in from reference TRBV29-1 and TRBJ1-2): SAVISQKPSRDICQRGTSLTIQCQVDSQVTMMFWYRQQPGQSLTLIATANQGSEATYESGFVIDKFPISRPNLTFSTLTVSNMSPEDSSIYLCSVEDGGGGYTFGSGTRLTVV.

This clone was observed a few times. The V call is TRBV3-1 (or the pseudogene TRBV3-2), the J call TRBJ2-7; possible D gene TRBD1, 5 bases. The CDR3 sequence is 12 residues long. Germline V gives CDR1 LGHDT, CDR2 YNNKEL (reference sequence). The V gene lost 6 bases and the J gene lost 4 bases, with 10 bases spanning the gap. CDR3 coding DNA: TGTGCCAGCAGTCAACAGGATTACGAGCAGTACTTC. Translating gives CASSQQDYEQYF.

This chain uses TRBV6-6 with TRBJ1-2, with 10 bases that match TRBD1. Looked up from germline, CDR1 is MNHNY and CDR2 is SVGAGI (reference sequence). The CDR3 runs to 15 residues. V lost 0 bases to trimming and J lost 8 bases; unmatched junction nucleotides: 6. CDR3 in DNA: TGTGCCAGCAGTTACTCGGGGACAGGGGCTAACGGCTACACCTTC. This encodes CASSYSGTGANGYTF.

V is TRBV7-9 and J is TRBJ1-4; tentative D call: TRBD1 (5 bases). Trimming pared 3 bases from V and 6 bases from J, leaving 17 bases between. This CDR3 has 16 residues. Germline V gives CDR1 SEHNR, CDR2 FQNEAQ (reference sequence). The CDR3 region has the DNA TGTGCCAGCAGCTTCCAAGAGGGATCGGGGGATGAAAAACTGTTTTTT. As protein: CASSFQEGSGDEKLFF.

There are a few counts of this clone. V usage is TRBV9 and J usage is TRBJ2-3, with 10 bases identical to TRBD2. This CDR3 is built from 16 residues. Germline V lookup: CDR1 SGDLS, CDR2 YYNGEE. V shed 0 bases, J shed 4 bases, and the junction held 5 bases outside the gene matches. The CDR3 sequence is CASSVVASGSADTQYF. The CDR3 DNA reads TGTGCCAGCAGCGTAGTGGCTAGCGGGAGTGCAGATACGCAGTATTTT.

This clone was seen only a few times. The rearrangement links TRBV4-1 to TRBJ2-1, with TRBD2 matching 7 bases. V lost 2 bases to trimming and J lost 5 bases; unmatched junction nucleotides: 12. This CDR3 is 17 amino acids long. Germline V lookup: CDR1 MGHRA, CDR2 YSYEKL. The DNA for the CDR3 is TGCGCCAGCAGCCAAACAACTAAGTTGCTAGCGGACAATGAGCAGTTCTTC. This gives the protein CASSQTTKLLADNEQFF.

Only a few counts were recorded for this clone. This rearrangement joins TRBV11-2 to TRBJ2-2; D is possibly TRBD1 (6 bases). Germline loops: CDR1 SGHAT, CDR2 FQNNGV. The CDR3 is 17 amino acids. V was cut by 4 bases and J by 3 bases, with 18 bases left in between. DNA of the CDR3: TGTGCCAGCAGCTCCCCCACACAGGGCTGGTACACCGGGGAGCTGTTTTTT. Protein: CASSSPTQGWYTGELFF. Filled out from reference TRBV11-2 and TRBJ2-2, the complete variable domain reads EAGVAQSPRYKIIEKRQSVAFWCNPISGHATLYWYQQILGQGPKLLIQFQNNGVVDDSQLPKDRFSAERLKGVDSTLKIQPAKLEDSAVYLCASSSPTQGWYTGELFFGEGSRLTVL.

The sample holds a few counts of this clone. The genes are TRBV5-5 and TRBJ2-7; 10 nucleotides line up with TRBD1. V lost 1 base and J lost 2; bases outside the gene matches: 3. The CDR3 covers 15 residues. CDR1 SGHKS and CDR2 YYEKEE come from the germline V gene (reference sequence). The CDR3 loop reads CASSLRQGATYEQYF. The CDR3 bases are TGTGCCAGCAGCTTGAGACAGGGGGCCACCTACGAGCAGTACTTC.

The CDR3 here is CASSPNNPGLKETQYF. CDR3 DNA sequence: TGTGCCAGCAGTCCCAACAACCCGGGACTAAAAGAGACCCAGTACTTC. The chain combines TRBV27 with TRBJ2-5; 7 bases map to TRBD2. This CDR3 spans 16 amino acids. From germline, CDR1 is MNHEY and CDR2 SMNVEV (reference sequence). Trimming cost V 5 bases and J 3 bases; bases outside gene matches: 12.

The genes are TRBV7-3 and TRBJ2-2; tentatively, D is TRBD1 (5 bases). The V gene lost 2 bases and the J gene lost 0 bases, with 7 bases spanning the gap. The CDR3 consists of 15 residues. Germline V gives CDR1 SGHTA, CDR2 FQGTGA. The CDR3 DNA reads as TGTGCCAGCAGCTTAGACAGAGCGAACACCGGGGAGCTGTTTTTT. This gives the protein CASSLDRANTGELFF.

In its sample, this clone was seen a few times. This chain connects TRBV3-1 (or the pseudogene TRBV3-2) to TRBJ1-2, with TRBD1 identical over 7 bases. With V trimmed by 6 bases and J by 4 bases, 5 bases remained unmatched. The CDR3 contains 13 residues. The V gene's germline CDR1 is LGHDT and CDR2 YNNKEL (reference sequence). The CDR3 coding sequence is TGTGCCAGCAGTCGGGACAGCTTCTATGGCTACACCTTC. Amino acids: CASSRDSFYGYTF.

CDR3 bases: TGTGCCAGCAGCTTGGGACTAGCGGGCGGGGATGAGCAGTTCTTC. This translates into CASSLGLAGGDEQFF. This chain joins TRBV11-2 and TRBJ2-1; TRBD2 matches 12 bases. There are 15 residues in the CDR3. Trimming took 3 bases from V and 8 from J; bases not matched to a gene: 5. From germline, CDR1 is SGHAT and CDR2 FQNNGV.

The chain combines TRBV5-4 with TRBJ2-7; TRBD2 matches 9 bases. There are 16 residues in the CDR3. Germline trimming cut 4 bases from V and 5 bases from J; bases unmatched to any gene: 13. Germline V gene lookup returns CDR1 SGHNT and CDR2 YYREEE (reference sequence). The DNA of the CDR3 is TGTGCCAGCAGCCCACGGAGGGCGGCGGGAGGGGACGAGCAGTACTTC. Amino acids: CASSPRRAAGGDEQYF.

This clone was observed a single time. The gene calls are TRBV5-1 and TRBJ1-2; no clear D gene. Germline V CDR1 and CDR2: SGHRS, YFSETQ. V was shortened by 0 bases and J by 8 bases, with 11 bases between the two germline ends. CDR3 length: 13 amino acids. Written as DNA, the CDR3 is TGCGCCAGCAGCTTGGAATCAGGAAAGGGCTACACCTTC. Its protein is CASSLESGKGYTF.

The sample holds one count of this clone. The chain links TRBV12-3 or TRBV12-4 to TRBJ2-1; D is ambiguous. The CDR3 loop spans 12 amino acids. Trimming removed 5 bases at V and 4 bases at J, with 6 bases between. CDR3 in DNA: TGTGCCAGCAGTCCACTATACAATGAGCAGTTCTTC. The encoded protein is CASSPLYNEQFF.

This clone occurred a few times. The CDR3 sequence: CASSFPAGGDFSYEQYF. Written as DNA, the CDR3 is TGTGCCAGCAGCTTCCCCGCGGGGGGGGACTTCTCCTACGAGCAGTACTTC. The V and J genes are TRBV5-4 and TRBJ2-7; 9 nucleotides align to TRBD2. The V and J ends lost 2 bases and 0 bases, in that order; junction bases with no gene match: 9. CDR1 and CDR2 from the germline V gene are SGHNT and YYREEE (reference sequence). This CDR3 is 17 amino acids long.

The CDR3 DNA sequence: TGTGCCAGCACCCCCGGGACAGGGGGCGGCTACACCTTC. Its translation: CASTPGTGGGYTF. The chain couples TRBV27 to TRBJ1-2; 12 positions agree with TRBD1. Looked up from germline, CDR1 is MNHEY and CDR2 is SMNVEV (reference sequence). The CDR3 runs to 13 residues. After removal of 7 bases from V and 8 bases from J, the junction contained 5 bases not matched to a gene.

The CDR3 loop is CAISGRRENIQYF. DNA for the CDR3: TGTGCCATCAGTGGTCGGAGGGAAAACATTCAGTACTTC. This chain uses TRBV10-3 with TRBJ2-4, with a weak D call TRBD2 (6 bases). CDR1 is ENHRY and CDR2 is SYGVKD in the germline V gene. This CDR3 has 13 residues. The V end lost 4 bases, the J end lost 5 bases, and 9 bases lay between the germline ends.

This clone appeared a single time. V gene TRBV18 combines with J gene TRBJ2-1; D call uncertain. Trimming stripped 3 bases from V and 3 bases from J, with 9 bases between. The CDR3 totals 14 residues. The germline V gene has CDR1 KGHSH and CDR2 LQKENI. CDR3 residues: CASSPYSSYNEQFF. CDR3 nucleotides: TGTGCCAGCTCACCCTACAGTAGCTACAATGAGCAGTTCTTC.

This clone was found a few times. V gene TRBV7-7 combines with J gene TRBJ2-2; D not certain. CDR1 is SSHAT, CDR2 FNYEAQ, per germline (reference sequence). The CDR3 totals 13 residues. V lost 1 base and J 3 bases, leaving 3 bases between the germline ends. CDR3 coding DNA: TGTGCCAGCAGCTTAGGGCACACCGGGGAGCTGTTTTTT. It yields the protein CASSLGHTGELFF.

This chain links TRBV11-3 with TRBJ2-1; 8 bases line up with TRBD1. The CDR3 covers 15 residues. J gave up 1 base and V 5 bases, and 4 bases lay outside the gene matches. Germline assignment: CDR1 SGHNT and CDR2 YENEEA. CDR3 sequence (DNA): TGTGCCAGCAGCCGTCGACAGGGGTCCTACAATGAGCAGTTCTTC. Its protein product is CASSRRQGSYNEQFF.

By frequency in the sample, this clone is large. V and J are TRBV4-2 and TRBJ2-7; 11 nucleotides agree with TRBD2. Germline loops: CDR1 LGHNA, CDR2 YNFKEQ. After removal of 0 bases from V and 1 base from J, the junction contained 2 bases not matched to a gene. The CDR3 is 16 residues long. The CDR3 DNA reads TGTGCCAGCAGCCAAGACGGGACTAGCGGATCCTACGAGCAGTACTTC. Translating gives CASSQDGTSGSYEQYF.

This clone was recorded once. V and J are TRBV4-3 and TRBJ2-3; 7 bases are shared with TRBD2. Per the germline V gene, CDR1 is LGHNA and CDR2 is YSLEER. Unmatched junction bases numbered 10, after V lost 3 bases and J lost 1 base. The CDR3 is 17 amino acids. As DNA, the CDR3 is TGCGCCAGCAGCCACCTATCTAGCGGAGGCGGCACAGATACGCAGTATTTT. This encodes CASSHLSSGGGTDTQYF.

The rearrangement links TRBV18 to TRBJ2-2; D not certain. In germline, CDR1 is KGHSH, CDR2 LQKENI. The CDR3 loop spans 12 amino acids. V was pared by 3 bases and J by 6 bases, with 5 bases between. The CDR3 protein is CASSPTPGELFF. The DNA of the CDR3 is TGTGCCAGCTCACCTACACCCGGGGAGCTGTTTTTT. The variable domain in full, with the rest retrieved from reference TRBV18 and TRBJ2-2, is NAGVMQNPRHLVRRRGQEARLRCSPMKGHSHVYWYRQLPEEGLKFMVYLQKENIIDESGMPKERFSAEFPKEGPSILRIQQVVRGDSAAYFCASSPTPGELFFGEGSRLTVL.